The T cell receptor beta chain described here comes from a study of OX40 agonist ivuxolimab in advanced cancers. Germline loops: CDR1 SGHDT, CDR2 YYEEEE. There are 15 residues in the CDR3. The V gene end was trimmed by 3 bases and the J gene end by 15 bases; junction bases not matched to a gene: 14. TCRdb keeps only in-frame clones here, not all; method: immunoSEQ multiplex PCR. The sample carries over 45,000 clones, over 80% recorded once. The genes are TRBV5-6 and TRBJ2-1, with TRBD2 matching over 11 bases. The input for sequencing was CD4+ or CD8+ T cells sorted from blood, taken in a trial of the OX40 agonist ivuxolimab. The TCR originated in an adult with an advanced solid tumor such as melanoma, head and neck, liver or kidney cancer. The CDR3, as DNA: TGTGCCAGCAGCTCCTACCTACTAGCGGGAGAGACGGGGTTCTTC. Its protein product is CASSSYLLAGETGFF.